This TCR beta chain came from a study of monozygotic twins with inflammatory bowel disease. Findings of the study overall: There was no support for any single strong signal or clonotype associated with IBD.

TCRdb derives one entry per CDR3 protein from the 5' RACE reads, leaving out DNA. With about 450,000 distinct CDR3 sequences in the sample, the ten largest clones hold about 2.6%. Remarks on this clonotype: Its antigen is unknown.

Germline V CDR1 and CDR2: SGHRS, YFSETQ. This CDR3 has 18 amino acids. Someone took a 2.5 ml blood sample from each of the donors. The receptor was isolated from a human donor with ulcerative colitis or Crohn's disease, or a healthy co-twin of an affected twin (not recorded which). J is TRBJ2-7 and V is TRBV5-1; TCRdb designates TRBD1, a call that cannot be tested without DNA. Sequencing was performed on blood. CDR3 sequence: CASSVKPPGAHILDEQYF. The complete variable domain, with remaining parts taken from reference TRBV5-1 and TRBJ2-7, reads KAGVTQTPRYLIKTRGQQVTLSCSPISGHRSVSWYQQTPGQGLQFLFEYFSETQRNKGNFPGRFSGRQFSNSRSEMNVSTLELGDSALYLCASSVKPPGAHILDEQYFGPGTRLTVT.